The entry below describes one T cell receptor beta chain. This record comes from a study of shared clonotypes between healthy human individuals. TCRdb's table, derived via immunoSEQ multiplex PCR, lists solely in-frame clones and lacks some. Among some 2.3 million clones listed, just over 90% were seen once. The V gene's germline CDR1 is MNHEY and CDR2 SMNVEV (reference sequence). Trimming shortened V by 5 bases and J by 1 base, and 15 bases separated the two germline ends. This CDR3 is 15 amino acids long. The J gene is TRBJ2-7, the V gene TRBV27; possible D gene TRBD1, 5 bases. Sample: naive CD4+ T cells from PBMCs. The sample's subset: CD45RA+ positively selected. The origin of this receptor is a man aged 18 to 30 in good health. Some clones in this sample may be carry-over from other donors' samples. Written as DNA, the CDR3 is TGTGCCAGCAGTCGCACGCGACAGAAATCCTACGAGCAGTACTTC. Amino acid sequence: CASSRTRQKSYEQYF.